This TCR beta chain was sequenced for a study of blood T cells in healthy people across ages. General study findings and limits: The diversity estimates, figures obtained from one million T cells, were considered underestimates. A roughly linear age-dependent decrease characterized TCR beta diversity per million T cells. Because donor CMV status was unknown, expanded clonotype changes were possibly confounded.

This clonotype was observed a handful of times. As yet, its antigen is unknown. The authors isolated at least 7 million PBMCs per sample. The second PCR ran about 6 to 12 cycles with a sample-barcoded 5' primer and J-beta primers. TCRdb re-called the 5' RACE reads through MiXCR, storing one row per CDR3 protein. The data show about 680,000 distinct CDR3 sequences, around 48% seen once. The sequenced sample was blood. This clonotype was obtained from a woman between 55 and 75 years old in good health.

CDR3 bases: TGTGCCAGCAGTTTGGGCAGGTCTTACCCCTACGAGCAGTACTTC. Its protein is CASSLGRSYPYEQYF. This chain joins TRBV12-3 or TRBV12-4 and TRBJ2-5; no clear D. Matching the DNA end better, TRBJ2-7 makes the J call doubtful. The CDR3 runs to 15 residues.